The 11 T cell receptor beta chains presented below share a single source sample, sequenced in a study of blood T cell repertoires in COVID-19. Produced via immunoSEQ multiplex PCR; TCRdb's table is partial and in-frame only. The data hold some 230,000 clones, with about 86% observed a single time. The sequencing sample was made of peripheral blood. These receptors originate from an older woman with acute or convalescent COVID-19.

The chain combines TRBV5-6 with TRBJ1-2; 7 nucleotides align to TRBD1. The CDR3 loop spans 15 amino acids. Germline V gene sequence: CDR1 SGHDT, CDR2 YYEEEE. J was trimmed by 1 base and V by 4 bases; bases with no gene match: 7. The CDR3 sequence: CASSAGQENNYGYTF. CDR3 sequence (DNA): TGTGCCAGCAGCGCCGGACAGGAAAATAACTATGGCTACACCTTC.

CDR3 protein: CASSLEGVWGGNSYEQYF. For the CDR3, the DNA is TGTGCCAGCAGCTTAGAAGGTGTGTGGGGCGGAAACTCCTACGAGCAGTACTTC. V gene TRBV11-2 combines with J gene TRBJ2-7, with a tentative D call TRBD1 (5 bases). Germline assignment: CDR1 SGHAT and CDR2 FQNNGV. The CDR3 is 18 residues long. The V end lost 0 bases, the J end lost 0 bases, and 18 bases lay between the germline ends. Based on the CDR3 plus reference TRBV11-2 and TRBJ2-7, the full variable domain is EAGVAQSPRYKIIEKRQSVAFWCNPISGHATLYWYQQILGQGPKLLIQFQNNGVVDDSQLPKDRFSAERLKGVDSTLKIQPAKLEDSAVYLCASSLEGVWGGNSYEQYFGPGTRLTVT.

This rearrangement joins TRBV5-4 to TRBJ1-3; 7 nucleotides agree with TRBD1. The germline gives CDR1 SGHNT, CDR2 YYREEE (reference sequence). This CDR3 has 14 residues. Trimming cost V 4 bases and J 2 bases; bases outside gene matches: 3. The CDR3 DNA reads as TGTGCCAGCAGCGAAGGGGGCACTGGAAACACCATATATTTT. Its translation: CASSEGGTGNTIYF.

This rearrangement joins TRBV23-1 to TRBJ1-6, with 9 positions matching TRBD1. TRBV23-1 is given ORF status, its function remaining uncertain. Unmatched junction bases numbered 15, after V lost 9 bases and J lost 0 bases. The CDR3 consists of 19 residues. The chain's CDR3 is CARYPRDRVSSSYNSPLHF. The CDR3 bases are TGCGCCAGATACCCCCGGGACAGGGTTTCGAGCTCCTATAATTCACCCCTCCACTTT.

The chain uses TRBV5-1 and TRBJ2-5, with TRBD2 matching over 8 bases. The junction had 6 bases not matched to a gene; V was cut back by 0 bases and J by 5 bases. The CDR3 sequence is 15 residues long. CDR1 is SGHRS, CDR2 YFSETQ, per germline. The DNA of the CDR3 is TGCGCCAGCAGCTTGGGTAGCGGGGTGAGTGAGACCCAGTACTTC. It yields the protein CASSLGSGVSETQYF.

The DNA for the CDR3 is TGTGCCAGCAGCGAGTCGGGTTACACTGAAGCTTTCTTT. The encoded protein is CASSESGYTEAFF. This chain links TRBV9 with TRBJ1-1; the D is unclear. V dropped 3 bases and J dropped 3 bases, with 9 bases sitting between them. The germline gives CDR1 SGDLS, CDR2 YYNGEE. This CDR3 spans 13 amino acids.

The V gene is TRBV5-1, the J gene TRBJ2-7; TRBD1 matches at 10 bases. Germline CDR1 is SGHRS and CDR2 is YFSETQ. The junction had 5 bases not matched to a gene; V was cut back by 0 bases and J by 5 bases. The CDR3 covers 15 residues. CDR3 loop: CASSLDGTGADEQYF. In DNA, the CDR3 is TGCGCCAGCAGCTTGGATGGGACAGGGGCTGACGAGCAGTACTTC.

This chain uses TRBV19 with TRBJ2-5; 8 positions match TRBD2. The CDR3 contains 14 residues. After removal of 7 bases from V and 1 base from J, the junction contained 5 bases not matched to a gene. Germline CDR1 reads LNHDA; CDR2 reads SQIVND (reference sequence). CDR3 nucleotides: TGTGCCAGTAATCCTCGGGGGGGCCAAGAGACCCAGTACTTC. Amino acids: CASNPRGGQETQYF.

This sequence joins TRBV7-9 and TRBJ2-7; D gene uncertain. The CDR3 has 12 amino acids. The V gene lost 4 bases and the J gene lost 7 bases, with 11 bases spanning the gap. Germline assignment: CDR1 SEHNR and CDR2 FQNEAQ (reference sequence). The CDR3 is CASSSVPREQYF. DNA of the CDR3: TGTGCCAGCAGCTCAGTTCCCCGTGAGCAGTACTTC.

The V gene is TRBV3-1 (or the pseudogene TRBV3-2), the J gene TRBJ2-1; D not resolved. Germline CDR1 and CDR2: LGHDT and YNNKEL (reference sequence). Trimming took off 0 bases at V and 10 bases at J, with 10 bases between the two ends. This CDR3 has 13 amino acids. The DNA for the CDR3 is TGTGCCAGCAGCCAAGATTGGTCAGAAGAGCAGTTCTTC. Translating it yields CASSQDWSEEQFF.

The chain couples TRBV15 to TRBJ1-6; D uncertain. Looked up from germline, CDR1 is LNHNV and CDR2 is YYDKDF (reference sequence). V was trimmed by 1 base and J by 10 bases, leaving 11 bases between them. This CDR3 has 14 amino acids. CDR3 region: CATSRVGRVSPLHF. In DNA form, the CDR3 reads TGTGCCACCAGCAGAGTTGGGAGGGTATCACCCCTCCACTTT.